Listed below are T cell receptor beta chains from one sample, sequenced in a study of OX40 agonist ivuxolimab in advanced cancers. The assay was immunoSEQ multiplex PCR, and TCRdb's table has in-frame clones only and misses some. Among about 37,000 clones listed, about 82% were seen once. The material sequenced was CD4+ or CD8+ T cells sorted from blood, taken in a trial of the OX40 agonist ivuxolimab. The receptor set was obtained from an adult with an advanced solid tumor such as melanoma, head and neck, liver or kidney cancer. Each CDR3 is given with its conserved first and last residue. A D gene is named only where the DNA matches it firmly. Part of the rows lack a size; the others show once, few, many or a class for expanded clones.

d_call | clone_size | j_call | v_call | cdr3_aa | cdr3_nt
- | once | TRBJ2-3 | TRBV18 | CASSPPPSSTDTQYF | TGTGCCAGCTCACCACCCCCATCGAGCACAGATACGCAGTATTTT
- | - | TRBJ2-1 | TRBV9 | CASSVGVTGVDEQFF | TGTGCCAGCAGCGTAGGGGTGACAGGTGTCGATGAGCAGTTCTTC
- | - | TRBJ1-6 | TRBV5-8 | CASSLGMGGDGSPLHF | TGTGCCAGCAGCTTGGGGATGGGGGGCGATGGTTCACCCCTCCACTTT
- | - | TRBJ2-2 | TRBV7-6 | CASSRTANTGELFF | TGTGCCAGCAGTCGGACAGCGAACACCGGGGAGCTGTTTTTT
TRBD2 | - | TRBJ2-5 | TRBV9 | CASSVLLAETQYF | TGTGCCAGCAGCGTACTACTAGCGGAGACCCAGTACTTC
TRBD1 | - | TRBJ1-1 | TRBV7-9 | CASSRPAGGTEAFF | TGTGCCAGCAGCCGACCGGCAGGGGGCACTGAAGCTTTCTTT
- | - | TRBJ1-1 | TRBV6-1 | CASRFDSNTEAFF | TGTGCCAGCAGATTCGACAGCAACACTGAAGCTTTCTTT
TRBD2 | - | TRBJ2-7 | TRBV18 | CASSPLAEPFSEQYF | TGTGCCAGCTCACCCCTAGCGGAGCCCTTCTCCGAGCAGTACTTC
- | many | TRBJ2-7 | TRBV5-1 | CASSPKSSGAGSYEQYF | TGCGCCAGCAGCCCGAAGTCGTCGGGGGCGGGCTCCTACGAGCAGTACTTC
- | - | TRBJ1-3 | TRBV6-6 | CASRLLNSGNTIYF | TGTGCCAGCAGACTATTGAACAGTGGAAACACCATATATTTT
- | - | TRBJ1-1 | TRBV19 | CASSIGVGTEAFF | TGTGCCAGTAGTATAGGGGTAGGCACTGAAGCTTTCTTT
- | - | TRBJ1-4 | TRBV2 | CASRPGTYQLFF | TGTGCCAGCAGGCCCGGGACATATCAACTGTTTTTT
TRBD1 | - | TRBJ2-3 | TRBV6-4 | CASSKDRGDTQYF | TGTGCCAGCAGTAAGGACAGGGGAGATACGCAGTATTTT
- | few | TRBJ2-3 | TRBV19 | CASSIVLSDTQYF | TGTGCCAGTAGTATAGTTCTCTCAGATACGCAGTATTTT
TRBD1 | - | TRBJ1-2 | TRBV10-3 | CAISDPTGGNYGYTF | TGTGCCATCAGTGACCCGACAGGGGGCAACTATGGCTACACCTTC
- | - | TRBJ1-4 | TRBV9 | CASSVGWGPNEKLFF | TGTGCCAGCAGCGTAGGATGGGGACCTAATGAAAAACTGTTTTTT
- | once | TRBJ2-7 | TRBV9 | CASSVGRGSYYEQYF | TGTGCCAGCAGCGTGGGAAGGGGCAGCTACTACGAGCAGTACTTC
- | - | TRBJ2-1 | TRBV7-9 | CASSLQGNEQFF | TGTGCCAGCAGCTTACAGGGAAATGAGCAGTTCTTC
- | - | TRBJ1-1 | TRBV5-1 | CASSGLGPVTEAFF | TGCGCCAGCAGCGGGCTTGGGCCAGTCACTGAAGCTTTCTTT
TRBD1 | - | TRBJ2-1 | TRBV29-1 | CSAPGQGNGHEQFF | TGCAGCGCTCCGGGACAGGGGAACGGGCATGAGCAGTTCTTC
- | once | TRBJ1-5 | TRBV5-1 | CASSLAGSPGPQHF | TGCGCCAGCAGCTTGGCTGGCAGCCCTGGGCCCCAGCATTTT
- | - | TRBJ2-3 | TRBV7-3 | CASSSGDGTDTQYF | TGTGCCAGCAGCTCTGGGGACGGCACAGATACGCAGTATTTT
- | - | TRBJ1-5 | TRBV7-3 | CASSLGRNQPQHF | TGTGCCAGCAGCTTGGGCCGCAATCAGCCCCAGCATTTT
TRBD2 | - | TRBJ2-1 | TRBV4-2 | CASSPRLAGAADEQFF | TGTGCCAGCAGCCCGAGACTAGCGGGAGCTGCTGATGAGCAGTTCTTC
- | - | TRBJ2-5 | TRBV6-1 | CASSDRQKEETQYF | TGTGCCAGCAGTGACCGCCAGAAAGAAGAGACCCAGTACTTC
TRBD1 | - | TRBJ1-4 | TRBV6-1 | CASSADRGQKLFF | TGTGCCAGCAGTGCGGACAGGGGGCAGAAACTGTTTTTT
- | - | TRBJ2-1 | TRBV5-4 | CASNATTYNEQFF | TGTGCCAGCAACGCTACTACCTACAATGAGCAGTTCTTC
TRBD1 | few | TRBJ1-1 | TRBV29-1 | CSVVSGGSSEAFF | TGCAGCGTCGTGTCAGGGGGTAGCTCTGAAGCTTTCTTT
- | - | TRBJ2-7 | TRBV6-6 | CASSSQGQYEQYF | TGTGCCAGCAGTTCACAGGGCCAATACGAGCAGTACTTC
- | - | TRBJ1-4 | TRBV5-1 | CASSLATGPFNEKLFF | TGCGCCAGCAGCTTGGCCACGGGGCCCTTTAATGAAAAACTGTTTTTT
- | few | TRBJ1-5 | TRBV19 | CASNSEPQHF | TGTGCCAGTAACTCGGAGCCCCAGCATTTT
TRBD2 | - | TRBJ2-2 | TRBV7-2 | CASSSRSLAGVTGELFF | TGTGCCAGCAGCTCCCGTAGCCTAGCGGGGGTCACCGGGGAGCTGTTTTTT
TRBD1 | few | TRBJ2-6 | TRBV5-1 | CASSWGQNSGANVLTF | TGCGCCAGCAGCTGGGGACAGAACTCTGGGGCCAACGTCCTGACTTTC
- | - | TRBJ2-5 | TRBV29-1 | CSVAGHQETQYF | TGCAGCGTTGCGGGGCACCAAGAGACCCAGTACTTC
TRBD2 | - | TRBJ2-7 | TRBV27 | CASSPLGLAGVDGDEQYF | TGTGCCAGCAGTCCCCTGGGACTAGCGGGAGTTGATGGGGACGAGCAGTACTTC